This record concerns one T cell receptor beta chain sequence. What it binds is unknown. The use of a sample-barcoded 5' primer and a J-beta primer mix characterized a second PCR of 7 to 11 cycles. A template-switch adaptor that had 12 random nucleotides put a tag on each cDNA molecule. TCRdb reprocessed the 5' RACE reads with MiXCR, giving one entry per CDR3 protein. The repertoire holds over 600,000 distinct CDR3 sequences, with less than 45% as singletons. The sample is drawn from a study of blood T cells in healthy people across ages. Individuals who donated were healthy Caucasians from Russia aged about 6 to 100. CDR1 MNHNS and CDR2 SASEGT come from the germline V gene. V lost 6 bases and J lost 4, with 22 bases in between. The CDR3 is 16 amino acids. The study's findings and limits: Among long-lived donors, naive CD4+ cells were more numerous and diversity higher than in aged donors.

The sequence came from a man at least 80 years old in good health. Sequencing was carried out using blood. The chain carries TRBV6-1 and TRBJ2-7; D gene ambiguous. Here the CDR3 reads CASREIRVKPLYEQYF. In nucleotides, the CDR3 is TGTGCCAGCAGGGAAATTCGGGTCAAACCCTTATACGAGCAGTACTTC.